This T cell receptor beta chain was sequenced in a study of blood T cell repertoires in COVID-19 (dated by TCRdb to 2018 to 2020). A note on the overall study: Collaborator samples came from the United States, Italy and Spain and covered acute and convalescent phases of COVID-19. The material from the prospective study consisted of cDNA or gDNA derived from T cells, B-cell-depleted T cells, or PBMCs. Subjects who had been exposed to COVID-19, were actively infected with it, or had recovered from it provided the deeply sampled blood TCRbeta repertoires that made up the dataset. A freely available public database, intended as a resource for researchers studying the immune response to SARS-CoV-2, is where the repertoires were released. Samples came from the ongoing ImmuneRACE study (first 160 participants) plus 1,254 subjects from 6 global collaborators. A de-identified subject ID, COVID-19 status, age in years and sex were almost always included in the sample metadata. Where HLA class I and class II types were available, the types were taken from metadata supplied by the sample provider, not from assay-based typing.

Findings and caveats that apply to the study as a whole: The quantity of clinical and demographic metadata differed by source and by participant and was supplied without curation.

TCRbeta CDR3 regions were amplified from genomic DNA by means of the immunoSEQ Assay, a bias-controlled multiplex PCR. The authors processed their data as follows. The number of nucleated cells in each sample was estimated by amplification of reference gene primers within the assay. Sequence reads were collapsed and filtered to measure the absolute abundance of every unique TCRbeta CDR3 rearrangement. For each sample, productive Simpson clonality was calculated as the square root of Simpson's diversity index over productive rearrangements. TCRdb retrieved this table from immuneACCESS and kept in-frame rearrangements only. Not all clones are present; in checked studies, unresolved V genes account for under half, and no reason is known for the remainder. V and J calls and clone size are as listed in that table; D and trimming were resolved from the DNA. The sample includes 150,000 to 200,000 clones, with less than 90% observed a single time. Around 8% of the sample rests with the top ten.

In Seattle, one collaborating source enrolled patients while the infection was active and tracked those patients longitudinally over the course of disease. Collaborating institutions collected whole blood in K2EDTA tubes following their own protocols. For TCRbeta analysis, collaborator samples were shipped as frozen whole blood, as isolated PBMCs, or as DNA extracted from either sample type. A single count supports this clone. The antigen it recognizes is unknown. The sample holds no much larger clone one base away, and base qualities are not on file. There are 14 amino acids in the CDR3, from cysteine to phenylalanine inclusive. Solely the CDR3 DNA is kept, with 42 bases framed from the first base. After removal of 4 bases from V and 3 bases from J, the junction retains 5 bases not matched to a gene. The germline V gene encodes CDR1 SGHTA and CDR2 FQGTGA.

Sequencing used peripheral blood. The sequence was obtained from a woman aged 70-85 years with COVID-19, enrolled during active disease. The rearranged chain carries TRBV7-3 and TRBJ1-1, with 7 bases in between that match TRBD1. The CDR3 is CASSSTGVDTEAFF. The nucleotide sequence reads as follows: TGTGCCAGCAGCTCTACAGGGGTAGACACTGAAGCTTTCTTT.